This T cell receptor (beta chain) was sequenced in a study of blood T cell repertoires in COVID-19. Assay used: immunoSEQ multiplex PCR; TCRdb lists only in-frame clones, some missing. The table has about 150,000 clones, approximately 92% seen once. This CDR3 is 15 amino acids long. Trimming cost V 5 bases and J 0 bases, with 11 bases left between them. Germline values: CDR1 PRHDT, CDR2 FYEKMQ (reference sequence). The sample taken for sequencing was peripheral blood. This chain uses TRBV13 with TRBJ1-3; D ambiguous. This receptor was taken from a man between 18 and 35 years old with COVID-19, enrolled during active disease. The CDR3 spells CASSPQYVSGNTIYF. For the CDR3, the DNA is TGTGCCAGCAGCCCACAATACGTCTCTGGAAACACCATATATTTT. The complete variable domain, with remaining parts taken from reference TRBV13 and TRBJ1-3, reads AAGVIQSPRHLIKEKRETATLKCYPIPRHDTVYWYQQGPGQDPQFLISFYEKMQSDKGSIPDRFSAQQFSDYHSELNMSSLELGDSALYFCASSPQYVSGNTIYFGEGSWLTVV.